Given below is one T cell receptor beta chain in context. This specimen belongs to a study of CXCR3-negative and CXCR3-positive naive CD8 T cells. The germline CDR1 and CDR2 sequences are DFQATT and SNEGSKA (reference sequence). There are 13 residues in the CDR3. All TRB cDNA libraries came from 5' RACE performed with UMI labels. From its re-call of the 5' RACE reads, TCRdb lists each CDR3 protein once, without DNA. The sample has some 67,000 distinct CDR3 sequences, and its top ten clones hold nearly 1.5%. Sequenced material: naive CXCR3- CD8+ T cells from blood. Subset defined: CD45RO-CCR7+CD27+CD95- naive CD8+ T cells lacking CXCR3 (TNR3-). The sequence was collected from a human donor in good health. Some clones in this sample may be carry-over from other donors' samples. The chain uses TRBV20-1 and TRBJ1-1. The CDR3 sequence is CSARFGENTEAFF.